This T cell receptor (beta chain) was sequenced for a study of Graves' ophthalmopathy and Graves' hyperthyroidism. Study-wide results and caveats: The blood repertoire also included most expanded thyroid clonotypes above 0.001 frequency. The 13-signature model separated ophthalmopathy from stable hyperthyroidism at almost 90% sensitivity and roughly 83% specificity.

V was cut by 8 bases and J by 4 bases, with 14 bases left in between. The CDR3 covers 13 residues. Amplification from RNA transcripts yielded the TCR beta CDR3 regions. The library came from an HTBI-primed first-round RT-PCR and a second-round multiplex PCR. Each CDR3 protein gets one entry after TCRdb re-called the multiplex PCR reads with MiXCR. The sample contains more than 1,000,000 distinct CDR3 sequences, 35% to 45% of which appear only once. This clonotype was recorded many times. Its antigen is currently unknown. Diagnostic conclusions were grounded in clinical symptoms, serum thyroxine, TRAb, thyroid ultrasound and orbital computed tomography.

The chain has TRBV12-3 or TRBV12-4 and TRBJ2-5; D is ambiguous. The source is an adult man with Graves' hyperthyroidism. The sample consisted of peripheral blood or thyroid tissue (not recorded which). The CDR3 region is CASRSGPGETQYF. DNA of the CDR3: TGTGCCAGCCGTTCGGGCCCGGGAGAGACCCAGTACTTC.